This is a list of T cell receptor beta chains from one sample in a study of blood T cell repertoires in COVID-19. Clones were read by immunoSEQ multiplex PCR, and TCRdb kept only the in-frame ones, dropping some. The data show around 50,000 clones, around 87% seen once. Sequenced input: peripheral blood. The receptors stem from a man aged 50-60 years with active COVID-19. The CDR3 runs from the conserved cysteine through the conserved F or W. Each record gives: J gene, clone size, D gene, V gene, CDR3 protein, CDR3 DNA. The D gene is left open where the match is weak. Size tells how often a clone was seen (once, few, many) or the class of an expanded clone, and some rows leave it out.

TRBJ1-1	NA	NA	TRBV28	CASISTENTEAFF	TGTGCCAGCATCTCGACAGAGAACACTGAAGCTTTCTTT
TRBJ1-2	NA	NA	TRBV6-1	CASSEQIYGYTF	TGTGCCAGCAGTGAACAGATCTATGGCTACACCTTC
TRBJ2-3	NA	TRBD2	TRBV23-1	CASSHREWTSGRNITDTQYF	TGCGCCAGCAGTCATCGCGAGTGGACTAGCGGGAGGAATATAACAGATACGCAGTATTTT
TRBJ1-1	NA	TRBD1	TRBV2	CASSDRGLTYTEAFF	TGTGCCAGCAGCGACAGGGGGCTGACGTACACTGAAGCTTTCTTT
TRBJ2-1	NA	TRBD2	TRBV7-2	CASSPSGGPYNEQFF	TGTGCCAGCAGCCCAAGCGGGGGGCCCTACAATGAGCAGTTCTTC
TRBJ1-5	few	TRBD1	TRBV2	CASSGTGNQPQHF	TGTGCCAGCAGCGGGACAGGCAATCAGCCCCAGCATTTT
TRBJ2-7	NA	TRBD2	TRBV18	CASSLSPTSGVYEQYF	TGTGCCAGCTCACTTTCCCCAACTAGCGGGGTCTACGAGCAGTACTTC
TRBJ1-2	once	NA	TRBV30	CAWRGQGPYGYTF	TGTGCCTGGAGGGGTCAGGGCCCCTATGGCTACACCTTC
TRBJ2-3	NA	NA	TRBV28	CASSPRTPTQYF	TGTGCCAGCAGCCCCCGGACACCTACGCAGTATTTT
TRBJ2-7	once	TRBD2	TRBV28	CASSTSLAGDSYEQYF	TGTGCCAGCAGCACCTCTCTGGCGGGGGACTCCTACGAGCAGTACTTC
TRBJ2-3	NA	TRBD2	TRBV5-1	CASTGLAGNTDTQYF	TGCGCCAGCACGGGACTAGCGGGAAACACAGATACGCAGTATTTT
TRBJ1-2	NA	NA	TRBV29-1	CSVVRGNSYGYTF	TGCAGCGTTGTTCGGGGGAATAGCTATGGCTACACCTTC
TRBJ2-7	NA	NA	TRBV4-1	CASSQDPGTYEQYF	TGCGCCAGCAGCCAAGATCCAGGGACCTACGAGCAGTACTTC
TRBJ1-2	once	NA	TRBV30	CAANDGYTF	TGTGCCGCGAACGATGGCTACACCTTC
TRBJ1-5	NA	NA	TRBV6-2/TRBV6-3	CASSYVGNQPQHF	TGTGCCAGCAGTTACGTCGGCAATCAGCCCCAGCATTTT
TRBJ2-7	NA	TRBD1	TRBV27	CASSFQGATYEQYF	TGTGCCAGCAGTTTCCAGGGGGCCACCTACGAGCAGTACTTC
TRBJ1-6	NA	NA	TRBV28	CASTVWVEGNSPLHF	TGTGCCAGCACTGTTTGGGTCGAGGGCAATTCACCCCTCCACTTT
TRBJ2-5	NA	TRBD2	TRBV7-6	CASSRTSGGAQETQYF	TGTGCCAGCAGCCGGACTAGCGGGGGGGCCCAAGAGACCCAGTACTTC